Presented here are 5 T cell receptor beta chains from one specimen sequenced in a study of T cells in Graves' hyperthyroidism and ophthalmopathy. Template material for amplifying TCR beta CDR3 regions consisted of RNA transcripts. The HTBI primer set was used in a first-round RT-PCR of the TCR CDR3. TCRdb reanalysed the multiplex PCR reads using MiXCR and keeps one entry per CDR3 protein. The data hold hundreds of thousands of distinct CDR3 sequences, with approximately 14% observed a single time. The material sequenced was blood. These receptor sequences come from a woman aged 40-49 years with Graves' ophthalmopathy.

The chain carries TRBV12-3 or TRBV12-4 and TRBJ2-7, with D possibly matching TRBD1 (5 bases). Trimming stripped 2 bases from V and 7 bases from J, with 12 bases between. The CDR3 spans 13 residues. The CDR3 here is CASSLNPGREQYF. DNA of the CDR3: TGTGCCAGCAGTTTAAATCCAGGGCGGGAGCAGTACTTC.

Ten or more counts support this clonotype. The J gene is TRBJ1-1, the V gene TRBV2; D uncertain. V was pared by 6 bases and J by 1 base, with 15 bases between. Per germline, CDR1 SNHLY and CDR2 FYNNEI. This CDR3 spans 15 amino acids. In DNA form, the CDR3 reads TGTGCCAGCAGAGGTCGGACGAGCGCGAACACTGAAGCTTTCTTT. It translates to CASRGRTSANTEAFF.

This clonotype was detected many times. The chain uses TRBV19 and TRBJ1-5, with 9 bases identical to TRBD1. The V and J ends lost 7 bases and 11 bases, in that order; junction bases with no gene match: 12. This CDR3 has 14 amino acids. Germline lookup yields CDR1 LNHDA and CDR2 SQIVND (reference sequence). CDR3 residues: CASNTGGVGSAQHF. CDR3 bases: TGTGCCAGTAATACAGGGGGCGTGGGATCAGCCCAGCATTTT.

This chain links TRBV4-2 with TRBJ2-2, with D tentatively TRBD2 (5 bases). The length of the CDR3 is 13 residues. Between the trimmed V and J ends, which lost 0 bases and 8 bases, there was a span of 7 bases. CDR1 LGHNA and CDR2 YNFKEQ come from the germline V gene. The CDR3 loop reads CASSQDRLGELFF. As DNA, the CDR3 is TGTGCCAGCAGCCAAGATCGACTAGGGGAGCTGTTTTTT.

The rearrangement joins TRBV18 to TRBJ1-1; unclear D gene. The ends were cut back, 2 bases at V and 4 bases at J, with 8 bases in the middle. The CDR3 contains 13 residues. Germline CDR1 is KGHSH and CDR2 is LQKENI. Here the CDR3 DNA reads TGTGCCAGCTCACCAATCGAGTTCACTGAAGCTTTCTTT. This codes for CASSPIEFTEAFF. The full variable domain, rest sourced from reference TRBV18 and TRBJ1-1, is NAGVMQNPRHLVRRRGQEARLRCSPMKGHSHVYWYRQLPEEGLKFMVYLQKENIIDESGMPKERFSAEFPKEGPSILRIQQVVRGDSAAYFCASSPIEFTEAFFGQGTRLTVV.